A single sample is the source of the 2 T cell receptor beta chains below, sequenced in a study of cytotoxic CD8 clonotypes in ibrutinib-treated CLL. Profiling relied on immunoSEQ multiplex PCR, and the TCRdb table lists in-frame clones only, not all of them. Of about 330,000 clones listed, 67% are singletons. The sample in question was PBMCs, obtained after 36 months of ibrutinib treatment. The receptors come from a human donor with chronic lymphocytic leukemia.

The chain uses TRBV5-1 and TRBJ2-3; D is undetermined. This CDR3 spans 15 amino acids. V was clipped by 4 bases and J by 0 bases, with 12 bases between them. Germline CDR1 is SGHRS and CDR2 is YFSETQ. The DNA of the CDR3 is TGCGCCAGCAGCCATACGTGGCCCAGCACAGATACGCAGTATTTT. It yields the protein CASSHTWPSTDTQYF.

This clone was detected a few times. V and J are TRBV25-1 and TRBJ2-2; D may be TRBD1 or TRBD2 (6 bases each). CDR1 and CDR2 from the germline V gene are MGHDK and SYGVNS. Trimming took 5 bases from V and 6 from J, leaving 22 bases between them. The CDR3 loop spans 17 amino acids. The CDR3 DNA reads TGTGCCAGCAGTTCGCCCCTGGGGGGCCCCCTCCCCGGGGAGCTGTTTTTT. This gives the protein CASSSPLGGPLPGELFF.